This TCR beta chain was obtained from a study of human thymus T cells. Study observations and caveats: Related research reported highly overlapping thymic repertoires among unrelated individuals. Among thymic and blood repertoires, usage of V and J genes appeared biased.

Comments on this clone: Its antigen is unknown.

Clones were read by immunoSEQ multiplex PCR, and TCRdb kept only the in-frame ones, dropping some. This table holds 55,000 to 85,000 clones, 85% to 95% found once. Resections obtained during corrective heart surgery supplied the thymus tissue. Healthy Finnish infants undergoing corrective surgery for congenital heart defects were the donors. This sequence originates from a girl in the first two years of life with a congenital heart defect but otherwise immunologically healthy. Sequencing was performed on thymus tissue.

The CDR3 loop reads CASSSGRGENSNQPQHF. The CDR3 DNA follows: TGTGCCAGCAGCTCGGGAAGGGGCGAGAATAGCAATCAGCCCCAGCATTTT. The chain couples TRBV7-6 to TRBJ1-5; a weak D match, TRBD1 (5 bases). CDR1 is SGHVS and CDR2 is FNYEAQ in the germline V gene. The CDR3 runs 17 residues. The V end lost 4 bases, the J end lost 0 bases, and 16 bases lay between the germline ends. The complete variable domain, with remaining parts taken from reference TRBV7-6 and TRBJ1-5, reads GAGVSQSPRYKVTKRGQDVALRCDPISGHVSLYWYRQALGQGPEFLTYFNYEAQQDKSGLPNDRFSAERPEGSISTLTIQRTEQRDSAMYRCASSSGRGENSNQPQHFGDGTRLSIL.